A selection of T cell receptor beta chains follows, all from one sample in a study of blood T cell repertoires in COVID-19. Assay: immunoSEQ multiplex PCR; the TCRdb copy retains only in-frame clones and omits some. Of over 85,000 clones listed, around nine tenths are singletons. The source material was peripheral blood. These receptor sequences come from a man aged 55 to 70 with acute or convalescent COVID-19. Both conserved end residues are part of each CDR3. The D gene is left open where the match is weak. Clone size is shown for a subset of rows, as once, few, many or a class of expanded clone.

clone size	V gene	D gene	J gene	CDR3 DNA	CDR3 protein
once	TRBV4-1	TRBD2	TRBJ2-1	TGCGCCAGCAGCCCGGGGACTAGCGGGGTTAATGAGCAGTTCTTC	CASSPGTSGVNEQFF
-	TRBV30	-	TRBJ2-1	TGTGCCTGGAGTGTACTCAATGAGCAGTTCTTC	CAWSVLNEQFF
-	TRBV11-2	TRBD1	TRBJ1-1	TGTGCCAGCAGCCCAAGACAGGGATGGAGCACTGAAGCTTTCTTT	CASSPRQGWSTEAFF
-	TRBV21-1	-	TRBJ1-5	TGTGCCAGCAGCAAGTTGGGGGCCAATCAGCCCCAGCATTTT	CASSKLGANQPQHF
-	TRBV3-1/TRBV3-2	TRBD2	TRBJ2-1	TGTGCCAGCAGCCAAACTGGCTTAGTGGGGGGGGATGAGCAGTTCTTC	CASSQTGLVGGDEQFF
few	TRBV15	TRBD2	TRBJ2-7	TGTGCCACCAGCAGAGGTAGTAGCGGGGGAAGGTACGAGCAGTACTTC	CATSRGSSGGRYEQYF
-	TRBV7-9	TRBD1	TRBJ1-1	TGTGCCAGCAGCTTAATCACAGGGGGGCAAGCTTTCTTT	CASSLITGGQAFF
-	TRBV19	-	TRBJ1-5	TGTGCCAGTAGTATAGATCGTGGATTTTCGGGGGCCCAGCATTTT	CASSIDRGFSGAQHF
few	TRBV7-6	-	TRBJ1-1	TGTGCCAGCAGCTTAGATCCAGGGATGGGGAACACTGAAGCTTTCTTT	CASSLDPGMGNTEAFF
-	TRBV2	-	TRBJ1-5	TGTGCCAGCAGTGATGGTAGCTTCAATCAGCCCCAGCATTTT	CASSDGSFNQPQHF
-	TRBV6-4	TRBD1	TRBJ1-2	TGTGCCAGCAGACGGGACAGTTTAGGAGGCTACACCTTC	CASRRDSLGGYTF
-	TRBV19	TRBD2	TRBJ2-7	TGTGCCAGTAGTTTCGGGGGGACCGCCTCCGAGCAGTACTTC	CASSFGGTASEQYF
once	TRBV5-1	TRBD1	TRBJ2-5	TGCGCCAGCAGCTTGGTGGCCAGGGGGCAGGGGGAGACCCAGTACTTC	CASSLVARGQGETQYF
once	TRBV10-2	-	TRBJ1-1	TGCGCCAGCAAACAGAAGAACACTGAAGCTTTCTTT	CASKQKNTEAFF
-	TRBV18	TRBD2	TRBJ2-7	TGTGCCAGCTCACCGTTAGACACGGGAGGCGAGCAGTACTTC	CASSPLDTGGEQYF
many	TRBV19	TRBD2	TRBJ2-3	TGTGCCAGTGCCAGGACTAGCGGAAGAAAATCTAGCACAGATACGCAGTATTTT	CASARTSGRKSSTDTQYF
once	TRBV20-1	-	TRBJ2-1	TGCAGTGCTAGTAGCCGGTGGGCTAGCCGAGGGTACAATGAGCAGTTCTTC	CSASSRWASRGYNEQFF
many	TRBV6-2/TRBV6-3	TRBD2	TRBJ2-5	TGTGCCAGCAGCCACGGGGGACTAGCGGGAGGTCGGGAGACCCAGTACTTC	CASSHGGLAGGRETQYF
-	TRBV2	TRBD1	TRBJ1-4	TGTGCCAGCAGTGAAGCGCCGACAGGGGGAACTCTCAATGAAAAACTGTTTTTT	CASSEAPTGGTLNEKLFF
-	TRBV19	TRBD1	TRBJ1-5	TGTGCCAGTAGGTACTACGGGACAGCTAATCAGCCCCAGCATTTT	CASRYYGTANQPQHF
once	TRBV28	TRBD1	TRBJ1-2	TGTGCCAGTGGCACGGGCCCGGGACAGGGGGCCGGTGGCTACACCTTC	CASGTGPGQGAGGYTF
-	TRBV2	TRBD1	TRBJ2-2	TGTGCCAGCAGTCTCCTACTCCCGGGACAGGGGAACACCGGGGAGCTGTTTTTT	CASSLLLPGQGNTGELFF
-	TRBV12-3/TRBV12-4	-	TRBJ2-1	TGTGCCAGCAGTCCGACCGGGAACCATGAGCAGTTCTTC	CASSPTGNHEQFF
few	TRBV20-1	TRBD2	TRBJ2-1	TGCAGTGCTAGTAGCGGGAGGGGTCCCTACAATGAGCAGTTCTTC	CSASSGRGPYNEQFF
-	TRBV11-2	-	TRBJ2-1	TGTGCCAGCAGCCCCGGATGGAGCCTTTCCTACAATGAGCAGTTCTTC	CASSPGWSLSYNEQFF
-	TRBV3-1/TRBV3-2	TRBD1	TRBJ1-2	TGTGCCAGCAGCCGAACCGGGACAGGGGTAGGCTATGGCTACACCTTC	CASSRTGTGVGYGYTF
-	TRBV11-2	-	TRBJ1-2	TGTGCCAGCAGCCCTGGTTCCAACACTAACTATGGCTACACCTTC	CASSPGSNTNYGYTF
-	TRBV11-2	TRBD1	TRBJ2-2	TGTGCCAGCAGCTTATCGACAGGGGGCGTAAAGACCGGGGAGCTGTTTTTT	CASSLSTGGVKTGELFF
-	TRBV6-2/TRBV6-3	TRBD2	TRBJ2-1	TGTGCCAGCAGTTATAAGCGGGGGGCCCCTGGTAGTGAGCAGTTCTTC	CASSYKRGAPGSEQFF
-	TRBV5-8	-	TRBJ1-5	TGTGCCAGCAGCTTGACCCAGTTTGTTCCCCAGCATTTT	CASSLTQFVPQHF
-	TRBV6-6	TRBD1	TRBJ2-7	TGTGCCAGCAGTTACTTTACCGGGACAGGACCCTACGAGCAGTACTTC	CASSYFTGTGPYEQYF
-	TRBV4-2	TRBD1	TRBJ1-4	TGTGCCAGCAGCCAGGAGGACAGGTCCGGTGAAAAACTGTTTTTT	CASSQEDRSGEKLFF
-	TRBV6-5	-	TRBJ1-1	TGTGCCAGCAGTTACGCCAGGAAGAACACTGAAGCTTTCTTT	CASSYARKNTEAFF
-	TRBV5-1	TRBD1	TRBJ2-7	TGCGCCAGCAGCTTGGCGTTCGGGACAGGGCCCCACGAGCAGTACTTC	CASSLAFGTGPHEQYF
few	TRBV12-5	TRBD1	TRBJ1-2	TGTGCTAGTGGCGCGGACAGGGGGGTAGGTTACGGCTACACCTTC	CASGADRGVGYGYTF
-	TRBV19	-	TRBJ2-6	TGTGCCAGTGACCCCGGGGCTGGGGCCAACGTCCTGACTTTC	CASDPGAGANVLTF
few	TRBV9	TRBD1	TRBJ1-3	TGTGCCAGCAGCGCCCTCCAGGGGGCGGAGGGAAACACCATATATTTT	CASSALQGAEGNTIYF
few	TRBV12-3/TRBV12-4	-	TRBJ1-1	TGTGCCAGCAGCCTCCCAGGCAGGGCCGAAGCTTTCTTT	CASSLPGRAEAFF
-	TRBV7-8	-	TRBJ1-1	TGTGCCAGCAGCGGGGGACACGGGAACACTGAAGCTTTCTTT	CASSGGHGNTEAFF
-	TRBV6-1	TRBD2	TRBJ2-3	TGTGCCAGCAGTGAAAGGCTAGCGGGGGGCCGTAGGGATTTT	CASSERLAGGRRDF
-	TRBV6-6	-	TRBJ2-2	TGTGCCAGCAGTCCTAGGGGGTGGGCTCCCGGGGAGCTGTTTTTT	CASSPRGWAPGELFF
-	TRBV5-1	TRBD2	TRBJ2-5	TGCGCCAGCAGCCCCGGGCTAGCGGGGGGCCTCATCCAAGAGACCCAGTACTTC	CASSPGLAGGLIQETQYF
-	TRBV7-6	TRBD2	TRBJ2-1	TGTGCCAGCAGTGGACTAGCGGGGGCTTATGAGCAGTTCTTC	CASSGLAGAYEQFF
once	TRBV2	-	TRBJ2-1	TGTGCCAGTAACCAGGGTTTGAGCGCCCAGTTCTTC	CASNQGLSAQFF
-	TRBV3-1/TRBV3-2	TRBD2	TRBJ2-1	TGTGCCAGCAGCCGGGGACTAGCGGGAGGCTCCTACAATGAGCAGTTCTTC	CASSRGLAGGSYNEQFF
-	TRBV7-2	-	TRBJ1-1	TGTGCCAGCAGCTCGCTGGGGAGGGTGAACACTGAAGCTTTCTTT	CASSSLGRVNTEAFF
-	TRBV3-1/TRBV3-2	-	TRBJ2-1	TGTGCCAGCAGCCAAGTCATGGGGCACCTGTTCTTC	CASSQVMGHLFF
-	TRBV5-4	-	TRBJ2-7	TGTGCCAGCAGCGTCGGCATGGCGGGACGCTACGAGCAGTACTTC	CASSVGMAGRYEQYF
-	TRBV27	-	TRBJ2-3	TGTGCCAGCACATACAGCGGTACAGATACGCAGTATTTT	CASTYSGTDTQYF
-	TRBV14	TRBD1	TRBJ2-7	TGTGCCAGCAGCCTACGACAGGGACGCTCCTACGAGCAGTACTTC	CASSLRQGRSYEQYF
few	TRBV6-5	-	TRBJ1-2	TGTGCCAGCAGCAGACCAGGGGCTCGTGGCTACACCTTC	CASSRPGARGYTF
-	TRBV7-6	TRBD1	TRBJ2-1	TGTGCCAGCAGCTTAGACAGGGGGAATGAGCAGTTCTTC	CASSLDRGNEQFF